This TCR beta chain was found in a study of blood T cell repertoires in COVID-19. The table lists this clone with a count of one. This CDR3 spans 17 amino acids. The germline V gene has CDR1 MGHRA and CDR2 YSYEKL. Trimming at V came to 1 base and at J to 5 bases, leaving 9 bases not matched to a gene. Produced via immunoSEQ multiplex PCR; TCRdb's table is partial and in-frame only. The top ten clones hold around 4.2% of a sample with about 120,000 clones, 84% of them seen once. This receptor was obtained from a woman aged 25 to 39 who had recovered from COVID-19. Material for sequencing was PBMCs or T cells enriched from blood (not recorded which). The chain carries TRBV4-1 and TRBJ2-7; the match to TRBD2 covers 12 bases. The DNA for the CDR3 is TGCGCCAGCAGCCAAGGTAGGGCTAGCGGGAGGGGGGACGAGCAGTACTTC. Its protein is CASSQGRASGRGDEQYF.